This entry lists 27 T cell receptor beta chains sequenced from one sample in a study of T-cell reconstitution after alpha-beta-depleted transplantation in children. TCRbeta library construction was performed incorporating unique molecular identifiers. TCRdb reanalysed the PCR reads using MiXCR and keeps one entry per CDR3 protein. The table lists 300,000 to 400,000 distinct CDR3 sequences, roughly 16% of them singletons. The material sequenced was PBMCs, mostly from graft donor cells, taken 360 days after TCRalphabeta/CD19-depleted stem cell transplant. Receptors originate from a male patient aged 2 to 9 who had a stem cell transplant for acute lymphoblastic leukemia, so the T cells may come from the graft donor.

This clonotype was counted a few times. The V gene is TRBV5-1, the J gene TRBJ1-1; 10 nucleotides line up with TRBD1. V gave up 1 base and J gave up 0 bases; unmatched junction bases: 9. The CDR3 runs 18 residues. Germline CDR1 and CDR2: SGHRS and YFSETQ. The CDR3 protein is CASSLWRDRGTLNTEAFF. The DNA for the CDR3 is TGCGCCAGCAGCTTGTGGAGGGACAGGGGAACTTTGAACACTGAAGCTTTCTTT.

CDR3 protein: CSALEDRSYEQYF. CDR3 bases: TGCAGTGCCCTAGAAGACAGATCCTACGAGCAGTACTTC. The chain couples TRBV20-1 to TRBJ2-7, with D perhaps matching TRBD1 (5 bases). There are 13 residues in the CDR3. Germline V gene sequence: CDR1 DFQATT, CDR2 SNEGSKA (reference sequence). The germline V and J ends were trimmed by 6 bases and 1 base, with 13 bases remaining between them.

The CDR3 loop is CASSHGGVAGERGEQFF. CDR3 DNA: TGCGCCAGCAGCCACGGTGGGGTGGCAGGGGAGAGGGGTGAGCAGTTCTTC. The chain links TRBV5-1 to TRBJ2-1; tentative D call: TRBD1 (6 bases). Trimming took off 4 bases at V and 9 bases at J, with 26 bases between the two ends. The CDR3 runs to 17 residues. Germline V gives CDR1 SGHRS, CDR2 YFSETQ.

This clonotype was counted a single time. The rearrangement joins TRBV6-1 to TRBJ2-3; 10 nucleotides line up with TRBD1. V was pared by 2 bases and J by 2 bases, with 4 bases of the junction left unmatched. This CDR3 comprises 16 residues. Germline V gene data show CDR1 as MNHNS and CDR2 as SASEGT. The CDR3 DNA reads TGTGCCAGCAGTGAATCCGGGACAGGGGTCACAGATACGCAGTATTTT. The encoded protein is CASSESGTGVTDTQYF.

Only a few counts were recorded for this clonotype. The chain is built from TRBV27 and TRBJ2-3; the match to TRBD2 covers 10 bases. CDR3 length: 15 residues. V lost 2 bases and J lost 5; bases outside the gene matches: 4. Germline V gene data show CDR1 as MNHEY and CDR2 as SMNVEV (reference sequence). CDR3 residues: CASSLGTSVIDTQYF. The CDR3, as DNA: TGTGCCAGCAGTTTAGGGACTAGCGTTATAGATACGCAGTATTTT.

This clonotype has more than one count but fewer than ten. V usage is TRBV6-6 and J usage is TRBJ1-6; D ambiguous. The CDR3 extends over 13 amino acids. Germline CDR1 and CDR2: MNHNY and SVGAGI (reference sequence). V was clipped by 6 bases and J by 9 bases, with 12 bases between them. CDR3 amino acids: CASSEQGSSPLHF. DNA of the CDR3: TGTGCCAGCAGCGAGCAAGGGAGTTCACCCCTCCACTTT.

The chain joins TRBV30 to TRBJ1-1, with D unresolved. In germline, CDR1 is GTSNPN, CDR2 SVGIG (reference sequence). The CDR3 has 12 residues. V lost 0 bases to trimming and J lost 0 bases, with 2 bases between them. CDR3 protein: CAWSVVNTEAFF. Here the CDR3 DNA reads TGTGCCTGGAGTGTGGTGAACACTGAAGCTTTCTTT.

The chain recombines TRBV4-3 with TRBJ2-3; D possibly corresponds to TRBD2 (6 bases). This CDR3 has 17 residues. The V gene lost 0 bases and the J gene lost 3 bases, with 16 bases spanning the gap. Germline loops: CDR1 LGHNA, CDR2 YSLEER. The CDR3 is CASSQEVFGSGTDTQYF. The CDR3 DNA reads TGCGCCAGCAGCCAAGAAGTATTCGGGAGTGGGACAGATACGCAGTATTTT.

This clonotype was counted a few times. The chain combines TRBV20-1 with TRBJ2-5, with 8 bases identical to TRBD1. Per the germline V gene, CDR1 is DFQATT and CDR2 is SNEGSKA (reference sequence). CDR3 length: 12 amino acids. The junction had 0 bases not matched to a gene; V was cut back by 5 bases and J by 1 base. The CDR3 here is CSAQGAQETQYF. DNA for the CDR3: TGCAGTGCTCAGGGGGCCCAAGAGACCCAGTACTTC.

The V call is TRBV29-1, the J call TRBJ1-4; a possible D gene is TRBD1 (5 bases). CDR3 length: 15 amino acids. Trimming removed 6 bases from V and 0 bases from J, with 14 bases in between. Germline lookup yields CDR1 SQVTM and CDR2 ANQGSEA. CDR3 nucleotides: TGCAGCGTAGCCGGGACCCGAGCAACTAATGAAAAACTGTTTTTT. The encoded protein is CSVAGTRATNEKLFF.

The chain recombines TRBV20-1 with TRBJ2-5; unclear D gene. Trimming took 5 bases from V and 1 from J, leaving 17 bases between them. Germline-derived CDR1 and CDR2 are DFQATT and SNEGSKA (reference sequence). The CDR3 totals 15 residues. CDR3 loop: CSAGPYRAFQETQYF. The CDR3 DNA sequence: TGCAGTGCTGGCCCCTATCGCGCGTTCCAAGAGACCCAGTACTTC.

This clonotype came up a few times. The V gene is TRBV28, the J gene TRBJ2-3; 9 bases are shared with TRBD2. Trimming took 3 bases from V and 2 from J; bases not matched to a gene: 12. CDR3 length: 18 amino acids. Germline V gene lookup returns CDR1 MDHEN and CDR2 SYDVKM. The CDR3 coding sequence is TGTGCCAGCAGTTTTTCTAAAGACCTAGCGGGGCACACAGATACGCAGTATTTT. Translated, it gives CASSFSKDLAGHTDTQYF.

The chain is built from TRBV12-3 or TRBV12-4 and TRBJ1-4, with TRBD1 identical over 9 bases. V was clipped by 3 bases and J by 7 bases; unmatched bases: 6. The CDR3 is 15 amino acids. CDR3 protein: CASSFWDRAGEKLFF. DNA for the CDR3: TGTGCCAGCAGTTTTTGGGACAGGGCGGGTGAAAAACTGTTTTTT.

This clonotype was detected only a few times. In DNA form, the CDR3 reads TGCAGTGCCCAAAAGCGGCCTAGCGGGAGGGGCGGGGAGCTGTTTTTT. It specifies CSAQKRPSGRGGELFF. V is TRBV20-1 and J is TRBJ2-2, with 12 bases aligning to TRBD2. The CDR3 has 16 residues. V gave up 6 bases and J gave up 7 bases; unmatched junction bases: 12. Germline CDR1 and CDR2: DFQATT and SNEGSKA (reference sequence).

This clonotype was found once. The chain joins TRBV28 to TRBJ2-7; D is perhaps TRBD2 (6 bases). CDR3 length: 16 amino acids. Trimming pared 8 bases from V and 0 bases from J, leaving 20 bases between. CDR1 is MDHEN, CDR2 SYDVKM, per germline. The CDR3 DNA is TGTGCCAGCTCGCTAGAAGCGGGCCCGCCCTCCTACGAGCAGTACTTC. It codes for CASSLEAGPPSYEQYF. Full variable domain (missing parts from reference TRBV28 and TRBJ2-7): DVKVTQSSRYLVKRTGEKVFLECVQDMDHENMFWYRQDPGLGLRLIYFSYDVKMKEKGDIPEGYSVSREKKERFSLILESASTNQTSMYLCASSLEAGPPSYEQYFGPGTRLTVT.

The chain recombines TRBV11-1 with TRBJ2-5; D is perhaps TRBD1 (5 bases). Germline CDR1 is SGHAT and CDR2 is FQDESV (reference sequence). CDR3 size: 13 residues. V lost 1 base to trimming and J lost 7 bases, with 10 bases between them. CDR3 residues: CASSLEGVGTQYF. The CDR3 nucleotides read TGTGCCAGCAGCTTAGAAGGGGTAGGGACCCAGTACTTC.

V and J are TRBV7-9 and TRBJ2-2; 7 bases match TRBD2. The CDR3 extends over 16 amino acids. With 3 bases clipped from V and 5 bases from J, the junction kept 9 bases outside the gene matches. Germline V gene lookup returns CDR1 SEHNR and CDR2 FQNEAQ (reference sequence). The CDR3, as DNA: TGTGCCAGCAGCTTGGGCCAGCGGGGAATGACCGGGGAGCTGTTTTTT. This translates into CASSLGQRGMTGELFF. The whole variable domain, remainder taken from reference TRBV7-9 and TRBJ2-2, is DTGVSQNPRHKITKRGQNVTFRCDPISEHNRLYWYRQTLGQGPEFLTYFQNEAQLEKSRLLSDRFSAERPKGSFSTLEIQRTEQGDSAMYLCASSLGQRGMTGELFFGEGSRLTVL.

This clonotype was counted a few times. The chain carries TRBV7-9 and TRBJ2-1, with a tentative D call TRBD2 (5 bases). This CDR3 has 17 residues. V lost 8 bases, J lost 10 bases, and 30 bases lay in between. CDR1 and CDR2 (germline): SEHNR, FQNEAQ (reference sequence). In DNA, the CDR3 is TGTGCCAGCCTGGTTGAGACTAACCCTAAGAGACCTAGGGAGCAGTTCTTC. Protein: CASLVETNPKRPREQFF.

Only a few counts were recorded for this clonotype. The chain joins TRBV3-1 to TRBJ1-4; D is uncertain. The CDR3 has 13 residues. Germline CDR1 LGHDT, CDR2 YNNKEL (reference sequence). The V end was cut by 8 bases, the J end by 4 bases, with 11 bases between. CDR3 DNA: TGTGCCAGCGCAGGCGTTCTTAATGAAAAACTGTTTTTT. This sequence encodes CASAGVLNEKLFF.

CDR3 nucleotides: TGTGCCAGCAGTTACACCGGACTAGCGTGGGCCATTCAGTACTTC. It codes for CASSYTGLAWAIQYF. The chain is built from TRBV6-2 or TRBV6-3 and TRBJ2-4, with 9 bases lining up with TRBD2. Germline V gene data show CDR1 as MNHEY and CDR2 as SVGEGT. Trimming removed 2 bases from V and 9 bases from J; junction bases left unmatched: 8. The CDR3 contains 15 residues.

This clonotype has only a few counts. J is TRBJ1-1 and V is TRBV7-2; 7 bases are shared with TRBD1. V lost 5 bases to trimming and J lost 1 base; unmatched junction nucleotides: 7. The V gene's germline CDR1 is SGHTA and CDR2 FQGNSA. CDR3 length: 15 residues. The CDR3 coding sequence is TGTGCCAGCAGCCCAGGGGGACACCGGAACACTGAAGCTTTCTTT. Its protein product is CASSPGGHRNTEAFF.

This clonotype came up many times. The chain combines TRBV6-5 with TRBJ2-7; perhaps TRBD2 as D (5 bases). This CDR3 is 12 amino acids long. The V and J ends lost 6 bases and 5 bases respectively, with 11 bases between them. The V gene's germline CDR1 is MNHEY and CDR2 SVGAGI. In DNA, the CDR3 is TGTGCCAGCAGCCTAGCTCCGGACGAGCAGTACTTC. Translation gives CASSLAPDEQYF.

This clonotype appeared a few times. The chain is built from TRBV20-1 and TRBJ2-7; TRBD1 is a possible D gene (7 bases). V lost 2 bases and J 3 bases, leaving 11 bases between the germline ends. Germline V lookup: CDR1 DFQATT, CDR2 SNEGSKA (reference sequence). CDR3 size: 13 residues. This CDR3 reads CSARPRDSYEQYF. For the CDR3, the DNA is TGCAGTGCTAGACCGCGGGACAGCTACGAGCAGTACTTC.

V usage is TRBV5-1 and J usage is TRBJ1-1; D not certain. CDR3 length: 14 residues. The germline V and J ends were trimmed by 2 bases and 4 bases, with 12 bases remaining between them. Germline loops: CDR1 SGHRS, CDR2 YFSETQ. The CDR3 reads CASSFEGRITEAFF. The CDR3 bases are TGCGCCAGCAGCTTTGAAGGGCGTATCACTGAAGCTTTCTTT.

This clonotype was observed a few times. The genes are TRBV30 and TRBJ2-3, with D perhaps TRBD1 (6 bases). The germline V and J ends were trimmed by 2 bases and 6 bases, with 9 bases remaining between them. The germline CDR1 and CDR2 sequences are GTSNPN and SVGIG (reference sequence). The CDR3 contains 12 residues. CDR3 in DNA: TGTGCCTGGAGTATGGGGGCGGATACGCAGTATTTT. This gives the protein CAWSMGADTQYF.

This clonotype was recorded a few times. The chain is built from TRBV20-1 and TRBJ1-5, with TRBD1 matching 7 bases. The germline CDR1 and CDR2 sequences are DFQATT and SNEGSKA (reference sequence). Germline trimming cut 5 bases from V and 0 bases from J; bases unmatched to any gene: 16. CDR3 length: 18 residues. This CDR3 reads CSAGNRTGIPYSNQPQHF. CDR3 DNA sequence: TGCAGTGCTGGCAATAGGACAGGAATTCCCTATAGCAATCAGCCCCAGCATTTT.

This clonotype was observed at least ten times. The V call is TRBV5-5, the J call TRBJ2-1; TRBD1 is a possible D gene (5 bases). The length of the CDR3 is 12 residues. The V gene's germline CDR1 is SGHKS and CDR2 YYEKEE (reference sequence). The V end lost 4 bases, the J end lost 10 bases, and 12 bases lay between the germline ends. CDR3 loop: CASSPDSPEQFF. DNA of the CDR3: TGTGCCAGCAGCCCCGACAGTCCCGAGCAGTTCTTC.